The clone carrying this T cell receptor beta chain has a single count. Its cognate antigen is unknown. Amplification used 60 Vbeta primers and 13 Jbeta primers. The protocol was immunoSEQ multiplex PCR, while the TCRdb copy is restricted to in-frame clones and leaves out a portion. Of about 160,000 clones in the sample, approximately 80% were seen once. This specimen belongs to a study of cytomegalovirus exposure and HLA in healthy donors. Notes on the study in general: Several of the most significant clusters appeared, in a later analysis, to be linked to common viral pathogens. In a later analysis, across HLA loci, associated TCR counts were highest for DRB1, lowest for HLA-C.

The sample comprised PBMCs. The receptor's source is a woman aged 45-60 years in good health and CMV-seropositive.

CDR3 in amino acids: CASSLLVDRGNGYTF. CDR3 coding DNA: TGTGCCAGCAGCTTGCTTGTAGACAGGGGCAATGGCTACACCTTC. This chain uses TRBV5-5 with TRBJ1-2; 8 bases are a match to TRBD1. This CDR3 contains 15 residues. Germline V gene data show CDR1 as SGHKS and CDR2 as YYEKEE (reference sequence). J gave up 6 bases and V 1 base, and 8 bases lay outside the gene matches.